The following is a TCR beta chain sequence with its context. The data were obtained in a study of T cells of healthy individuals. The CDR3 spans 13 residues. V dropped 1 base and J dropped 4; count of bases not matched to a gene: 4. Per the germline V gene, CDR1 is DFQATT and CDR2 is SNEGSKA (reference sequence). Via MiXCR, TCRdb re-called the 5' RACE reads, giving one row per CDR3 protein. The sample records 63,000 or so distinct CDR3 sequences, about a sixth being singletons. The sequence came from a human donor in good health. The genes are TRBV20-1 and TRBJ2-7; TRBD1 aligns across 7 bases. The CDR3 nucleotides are TGCAGTGCTAGAGTAGGACAGGCGTACGAGCAGTACTTC. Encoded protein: CSARVGQAYEQYF.